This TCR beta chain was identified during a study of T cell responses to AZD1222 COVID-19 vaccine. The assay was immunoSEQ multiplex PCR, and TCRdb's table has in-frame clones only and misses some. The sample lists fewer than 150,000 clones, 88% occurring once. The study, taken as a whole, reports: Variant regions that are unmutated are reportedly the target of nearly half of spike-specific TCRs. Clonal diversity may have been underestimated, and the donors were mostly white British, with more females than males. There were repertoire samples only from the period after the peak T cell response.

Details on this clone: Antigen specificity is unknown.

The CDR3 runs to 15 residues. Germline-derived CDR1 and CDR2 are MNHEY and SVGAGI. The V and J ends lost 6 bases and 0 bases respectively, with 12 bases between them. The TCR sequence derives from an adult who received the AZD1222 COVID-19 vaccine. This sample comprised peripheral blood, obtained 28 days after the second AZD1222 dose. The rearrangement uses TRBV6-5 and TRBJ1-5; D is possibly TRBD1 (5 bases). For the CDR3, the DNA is TGTGCCAGCAGCGACAGATCTTTTAGCAATCAGCCCCAGCATTTT. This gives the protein CASSDRSFSNQPQHF.